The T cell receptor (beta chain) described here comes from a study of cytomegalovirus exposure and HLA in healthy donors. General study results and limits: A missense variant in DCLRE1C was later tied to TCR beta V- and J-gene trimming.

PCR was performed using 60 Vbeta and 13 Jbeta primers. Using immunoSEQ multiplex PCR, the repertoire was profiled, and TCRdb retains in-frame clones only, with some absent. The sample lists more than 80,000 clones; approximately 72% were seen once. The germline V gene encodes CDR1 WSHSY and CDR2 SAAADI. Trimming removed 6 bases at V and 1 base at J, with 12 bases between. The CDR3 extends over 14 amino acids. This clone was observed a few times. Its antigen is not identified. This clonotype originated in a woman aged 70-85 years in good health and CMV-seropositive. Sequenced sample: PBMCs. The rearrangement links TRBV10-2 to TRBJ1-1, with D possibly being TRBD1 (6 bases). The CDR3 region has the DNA TGCGCCAGCAGAGAACAGGGCGGGAACACTGAAGCTTTCTTT. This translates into CASREQGGNTEAFF.